The clone carrying this T cell receptor beta chain was counted only a few times. These data belong to a study of spatial heterogeneity in lung cancer. V was clipped by 6 bases and J by 4 bases; unmatched bases: 11. Germline values: CDR1 DFQATT, CDR2 SNEGSKA (reference sequence). The CDR3 extends over 15 amino acids. Sample time point: blood at routine non-recurrence follow-up after resection. Each TCR cDNA molecule carried a unique molecular identifier. From the 5' RACE reads, TCRdb called clonotypes with MiXCR, one entry per CDR3 protein. The table shows roughly 120,000 distinct CDR3 sequences, with approximately 10% occurring only once.

The specimen was PBMCs, collected at follow-up. The origin of this receptor is a female donor with early-stage non-small cell lung cancer. The chain recombines TRBV20-1 with TRBJ2-5; 10 positions match TRBD2. CDR3 in amino acids: CSASGRAKRGETQYF. CDR3 DNA sequence: TGCAGTGCCAGCGGGAGGGCCAAGAGGGGAGAGACCCAGTACTTC.